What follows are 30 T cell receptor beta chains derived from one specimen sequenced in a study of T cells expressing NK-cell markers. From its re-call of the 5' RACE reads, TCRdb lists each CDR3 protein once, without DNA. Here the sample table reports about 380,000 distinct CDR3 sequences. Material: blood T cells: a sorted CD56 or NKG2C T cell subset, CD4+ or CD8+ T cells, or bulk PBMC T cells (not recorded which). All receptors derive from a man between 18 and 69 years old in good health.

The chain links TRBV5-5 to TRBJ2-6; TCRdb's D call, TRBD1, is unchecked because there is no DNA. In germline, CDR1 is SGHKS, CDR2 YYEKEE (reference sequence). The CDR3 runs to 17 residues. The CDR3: CASSLGPGGTGANVLTF.

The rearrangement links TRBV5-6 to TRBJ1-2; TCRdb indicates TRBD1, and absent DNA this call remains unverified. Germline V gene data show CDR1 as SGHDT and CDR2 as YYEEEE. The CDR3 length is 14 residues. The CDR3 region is CASLYRDRLYGYTF.

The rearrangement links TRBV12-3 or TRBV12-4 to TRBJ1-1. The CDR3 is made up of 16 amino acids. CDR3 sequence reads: CASSFAPGRGNTEAFF.

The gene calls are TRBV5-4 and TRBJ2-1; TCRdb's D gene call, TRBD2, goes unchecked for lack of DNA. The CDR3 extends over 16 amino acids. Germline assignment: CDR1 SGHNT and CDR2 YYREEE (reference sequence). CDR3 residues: CASSWMTGLADNEQFF.

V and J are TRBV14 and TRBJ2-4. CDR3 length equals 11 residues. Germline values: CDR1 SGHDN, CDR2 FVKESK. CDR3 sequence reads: CASSHGRVQYF. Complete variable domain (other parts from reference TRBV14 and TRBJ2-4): EAGVTQFPSHSVIEKGQTVTLRCDPISGHDNLYWYRRVMGKEIKFLLHFVKESKQDESGMPNNRFLAERTGGTYSTLKVQPAELEDSGVYFCASSHGRVQYFGAGTRLSVL.

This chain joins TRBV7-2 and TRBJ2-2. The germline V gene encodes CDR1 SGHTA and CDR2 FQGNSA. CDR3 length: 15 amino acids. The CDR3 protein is CASSLVPFPPGELFF.

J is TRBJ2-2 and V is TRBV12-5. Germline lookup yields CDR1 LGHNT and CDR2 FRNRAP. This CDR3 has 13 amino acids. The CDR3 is CASGGAFTGELFF.

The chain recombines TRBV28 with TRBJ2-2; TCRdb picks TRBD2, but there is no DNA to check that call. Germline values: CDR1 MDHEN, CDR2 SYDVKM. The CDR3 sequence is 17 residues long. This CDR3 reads CASNPDGPGRATGELFF.

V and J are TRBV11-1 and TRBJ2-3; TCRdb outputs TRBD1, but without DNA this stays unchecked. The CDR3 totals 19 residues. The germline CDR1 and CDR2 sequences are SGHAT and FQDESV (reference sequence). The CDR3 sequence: CASSSDRGLLSTSTDTQYF.

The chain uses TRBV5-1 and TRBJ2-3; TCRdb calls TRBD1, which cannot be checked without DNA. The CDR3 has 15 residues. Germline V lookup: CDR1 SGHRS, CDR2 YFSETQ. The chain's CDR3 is CASSRTDSPLDTQYF.

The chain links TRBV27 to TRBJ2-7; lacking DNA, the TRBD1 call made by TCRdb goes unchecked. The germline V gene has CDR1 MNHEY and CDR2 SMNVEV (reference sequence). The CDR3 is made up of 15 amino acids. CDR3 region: CASSLLGQGGPQQYF.

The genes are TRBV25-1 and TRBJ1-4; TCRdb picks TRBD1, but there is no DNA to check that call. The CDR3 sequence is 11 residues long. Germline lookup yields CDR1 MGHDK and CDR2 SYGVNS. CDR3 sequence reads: CASSRGEKLFF.

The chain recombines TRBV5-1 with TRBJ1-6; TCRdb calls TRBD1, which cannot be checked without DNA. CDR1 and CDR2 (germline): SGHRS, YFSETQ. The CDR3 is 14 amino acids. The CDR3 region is CASSLQGPNSPLHF. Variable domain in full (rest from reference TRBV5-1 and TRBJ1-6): KAGVTQTPRYLIKTRGQQVTLSCSPISGHRSVSWYQQTPGQGLQFLFEYFSETQRNKGNFPGRFSGRQFSNSRSEMNVSTLELGDSALYLCASSLQGPNSPLHFGNGTRLTVT.

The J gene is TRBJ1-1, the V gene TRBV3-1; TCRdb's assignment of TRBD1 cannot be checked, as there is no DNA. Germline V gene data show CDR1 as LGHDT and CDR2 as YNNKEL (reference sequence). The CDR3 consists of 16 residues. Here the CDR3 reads CASSQDLGTANTEAFF.

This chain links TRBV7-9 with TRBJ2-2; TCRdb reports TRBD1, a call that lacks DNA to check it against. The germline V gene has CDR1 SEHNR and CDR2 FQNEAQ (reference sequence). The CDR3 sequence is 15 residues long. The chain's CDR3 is CASSLGQGNTGELFF.

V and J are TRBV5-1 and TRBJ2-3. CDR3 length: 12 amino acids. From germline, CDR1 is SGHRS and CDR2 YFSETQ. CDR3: CASSLGLEGRYF.

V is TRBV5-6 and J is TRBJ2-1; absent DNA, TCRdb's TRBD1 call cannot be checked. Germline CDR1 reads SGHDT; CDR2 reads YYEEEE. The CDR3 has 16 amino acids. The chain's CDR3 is CASSKDRVGRYNEQFF.

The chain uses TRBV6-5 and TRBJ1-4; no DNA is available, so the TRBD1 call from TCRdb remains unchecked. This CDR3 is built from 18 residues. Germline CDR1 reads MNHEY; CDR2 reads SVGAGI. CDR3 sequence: CASSYVAAGVTTNEKLFF.

The CDR3 region is CASRKDKYQPQHF. The chain employs TRBV6-1 and TRBJ1-5; TCRdb outputs TRBD1, but without DNA this stays unchecked. This CDR3 comprises 13 residues. Looked up from germline, CDR1 is MNHNS and CDR2 is SASEGT.

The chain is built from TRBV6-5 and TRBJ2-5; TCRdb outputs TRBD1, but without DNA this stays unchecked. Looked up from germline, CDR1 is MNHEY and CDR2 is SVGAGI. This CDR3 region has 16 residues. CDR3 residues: CASSYSGTVIQETQYF.

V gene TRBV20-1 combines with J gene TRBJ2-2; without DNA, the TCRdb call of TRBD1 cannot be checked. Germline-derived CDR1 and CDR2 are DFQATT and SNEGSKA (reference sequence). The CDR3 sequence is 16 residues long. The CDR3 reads CSARGIGTGLTGELFF.

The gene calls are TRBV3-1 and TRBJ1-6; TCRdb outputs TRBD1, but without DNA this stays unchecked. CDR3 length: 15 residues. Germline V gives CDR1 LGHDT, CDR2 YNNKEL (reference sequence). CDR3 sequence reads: CASRPAEQGRSPLHF.

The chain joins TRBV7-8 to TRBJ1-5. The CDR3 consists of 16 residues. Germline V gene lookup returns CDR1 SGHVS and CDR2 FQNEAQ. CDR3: CASSYLEFNSNQPQHF. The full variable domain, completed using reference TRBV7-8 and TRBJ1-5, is GAGVSQSPRYKVAKRGQDVALRCDPISGHVSLFWYQQALGQGPEFLTYFQNEAQLDKSGLPSDRFFAERPEGSVSTLKIQRTQQEDSAVYLCASSYLEFNSNQPQHFGDGTRLSIL.

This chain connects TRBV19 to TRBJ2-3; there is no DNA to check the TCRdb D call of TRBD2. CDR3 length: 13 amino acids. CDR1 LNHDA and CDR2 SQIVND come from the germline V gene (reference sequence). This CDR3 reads CATAGRGEDTQYF.

Here the CDR3 reads CSARDGTSGGLGNEQYF. The chain has TRBV20-1 and TRBJ2-7; the TRBD2 assignment by TCRdb is unverifiable without DNA. Per the germline V gene, CDR1 is DFQATT and CDR2 is SNEGSKA (reference sequence). This CDR3 spans 17 amino acids.

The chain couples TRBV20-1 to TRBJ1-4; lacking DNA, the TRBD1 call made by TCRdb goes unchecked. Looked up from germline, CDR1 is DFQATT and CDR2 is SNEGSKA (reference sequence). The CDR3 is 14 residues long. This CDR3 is CSAPRRGRNEKLFF.

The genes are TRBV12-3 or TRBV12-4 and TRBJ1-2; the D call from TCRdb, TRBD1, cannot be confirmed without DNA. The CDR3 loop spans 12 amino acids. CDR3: CASSRGHNGYTF.

The CDR3: CASNSAGALSYEQYF. This sequence joins TRBV6-1 and TRBJ2-7; TCRdb proposes TRBD2, but this gene call is untestable without DNA. Germline V CDR1 and CDR2: MNHNS, SASEGT. This CDR3 has 15 amino acids.

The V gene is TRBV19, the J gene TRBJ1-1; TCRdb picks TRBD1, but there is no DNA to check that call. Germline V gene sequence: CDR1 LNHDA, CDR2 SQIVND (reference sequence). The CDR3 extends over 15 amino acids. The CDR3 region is CASSIAAGANTEAFF.

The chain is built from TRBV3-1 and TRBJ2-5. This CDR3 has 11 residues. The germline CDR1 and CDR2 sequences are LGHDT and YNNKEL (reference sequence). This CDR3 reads CASSQRRGSYF.